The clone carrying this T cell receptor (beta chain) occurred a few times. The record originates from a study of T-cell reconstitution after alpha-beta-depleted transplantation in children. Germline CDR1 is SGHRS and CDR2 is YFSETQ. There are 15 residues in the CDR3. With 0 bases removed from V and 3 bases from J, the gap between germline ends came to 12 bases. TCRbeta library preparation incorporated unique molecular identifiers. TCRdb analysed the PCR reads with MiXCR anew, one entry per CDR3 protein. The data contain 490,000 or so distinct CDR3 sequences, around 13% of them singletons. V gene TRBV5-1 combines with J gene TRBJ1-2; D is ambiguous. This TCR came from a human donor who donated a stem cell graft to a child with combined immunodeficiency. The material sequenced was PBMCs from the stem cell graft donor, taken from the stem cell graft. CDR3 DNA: TGCGCCAGCAGCTTGGACTACTCTGAAGACTATGGCTACACCTTC. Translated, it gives CASSLDYSEDYGYTF.